Listed here is a single TCR beta chain. Its antigen is not known. With 3 bases clipped from V and 4 bases from J, the junction kept 0 bases outside the gene matches. In germline, CDR1 is GTSNPN, CDR2 SVGIG (reference sequence). The CDR3 is made up of 12 amino acids. The entry originates in a study of cytomegalovirus exposure and HLA in healthy donors. Study results and limitations: The likely explanation for a cluster of highly shared sequence variants was sequencing artifact. With further analysis later on, most CMV-associated TCR beta chains appeared HLA-restricted.

The PCR made use of 60 Vbeta and 13 Jbeta primers. The assay was immunoSEQ multiplex PCR, and TCRdb's table has in-frame clones only and misses some. The data hold about 220,000 clones, with roughly 82% observed a single time. The chain recombines TRBV30 with TRBJ2-3; 8 bases are a match to TRBD2. This clonotype was sampled from a woman between 35 and 50 years old in good health and CMV-seropositive. The sequenced sample was PBMCs. For the CDR3, the DNA is TGTGCCTGGAGAGCGGGGGCAGATACGCAGTATTTT. Its protein product is CAWRAGADTQYF.